This T cell receptor beta chain stems from a study of T cells in Graves' hyperthyroidism and ophthalmopathy. This clonotype was seen many times. Per germline, CDR1 LGHNT and CDR2 FRNRAP. The CDR3 sequence is 15 residues long. The V gene end was trimmed by 5 bases and the J gene end by 6 bases; junction bases not matched to a gene: 12. RNA transcripts provided the source from which TCR beta CDR3 regions were amplified. The study used the HTBI primer set for a first-round RT-PCR of the TCR CDR3. From the multiplex PCR reads, TCRdb called clonotypes with MiXCR, one entry per CDR3 protein. The sample includes almost 600,000 distinct CDR3 sequences, more than 45% seen only once; the top ten take roughly 7.7%. Calling Graves' hyperthyroidism stable meant ophthalmopathy did not progress within 18 months.

The sequencing sample was made of peripheral blood or thyroid tissue (not recorded which). The sequence was obtained from a woman younger than 30 with Graves' hyperthyroidism. V gene TRBV12-5 combines with J gene TRBJ1-1; 7 nucleotides line up with TRBD1. As DNA, the CDR3 is TGTGCTAGTGGTATCAACCACAGGGGCAGCGCTGAAGCTTTCTTT. Protein sequence: CASGINHRGSAEAFF.